This T cell receptor (beta chain) was observed in a study of shared clonotypes between healthy human individuals. In the study overall: Serving as donors were two women and a few men, whose ages spanned 18 to 49. Three plates each covered CD4 naive and memory; CD8 naive two, CD8 memory one. The study, taken as a whole, reports: Across subsets, estimated richness was generally greater for naive than for memory populations.

Clones were read by immunoSEQ multiplex PCR, and TCRdb kept only the in-frame ones, dropping some. The sample records about 660,000 clones, around 74% being singletons. This clone has only a few counts. What it recognizes is unknown. Germline lookup yields CDR1 KGHSH and CDR2 LQKENI. This CDR3 comprises 17 residues. V was clipped by 1 base and J by 2 bases, with 15 bases between them. This TCR was sampled from a young woman in good health. The genes are TRBV18 and TRBJ2-1; the D is unclear. Sequencing was carried out using memory CD4+ T cells sorted from blood. Documented subset: CD45RA-negative fraction. CDR3 nucleotide sequence: TGTGCCAGCTCACCACGGTCGGTAGCTCAAACCTACAATGAGCAGTTCTTC. This gives the protein CASSPRSVAQTYNEQFF.